This entry lists 28 T cell receptor beta chains sequenced from one sample in a study of patients and donors after allogeneic stem cell transplantation. Each CDR3 protein is one row after TCRdb ran MiXCR on the RT-PCR reads. Of about 15,000 distinct CDR3 sequences in the sample, approximately 25% were seen once. Sequenced sample: blood, either unsorted or a sorted T cell fraction (not recorded which). These receptors were obtained from a human donor who was either an allogeneic HSCT recipient or a stem cell or donor lymphocyte infusion donor (not recorded which). It is not recorded whose cells these are; they may come from a transplant donor.

This clonotype occurred a few times. The chain uses TRBV10-3 and TRBJ1-5; D gene unclear. Looked up from germline, CDR1 is ENHRY and CDR2 is SYGVKD. V was trimmed by 3 bases and J by 0 bases, leaving 6 bases between them. The CDR3 is 14 amino acids. Written as DNA, the CDR3 is TGTGCCATCAGTGAACATCTTAGCAATCAGCCCCAGCATTTT. Translation gives CAISEHLSNQPQHF.

This chain uses TRBV29-1 with TRBJ1-1; 8 bases match TRBD1. The CDR3 consists of 13 residues. In germline, CDR1 is SQVTM, CDR2 ANQGSEA. V dropped 4 bases and J dropped 4; count of bases not matched to a gene: 5. Here the CDR3 DNA reads TGCAGCGTTGGGAGGACAGGGTCCACTGAAGCTTTCTTT. Amino acids: CSVGRTGSTEAFF. The full variable domain, its missing parts supplied by reference TRBV29-1 and TRBJ1-1, is SAVISQKPSRDICQRGTSLTIQCQVDSQVTMMFWYRQQPGQSLTLIATANQGSEATYESGFVIDKFPISRPNLTFSTLTVSNMSPEDSSIYLCSVGRTGSTEAFFGQGTRLTVV.

The V gene is TRBV29-1, the J gene TRBJ1-1; 11 nucleotides agree with TRBD1. CDR1 is SQVTM, CDR2 ANQGSEA, per germline. The length of the CDR3 is 15 residues. The junction had 10 bases not matched to a gene; V was cut back by 5 bases and J by 5 bases. The CDR3 region is CSVRSGQGVWTEAFF. DNA for the CDR3: TGCAGCGTTCGATCGGGACAGGGGGTATGGACTGAAGCTTTCTTT. The full variable domain, its missing parts supplied by reference TRBV29-1 and TRBJ1-1, is SAVISQKPSRDICQRGTSLTIQCQVDSQVTMMFWYRQQPGQSLTLIATANQGSEATYESGFVIDKFPISRPNLTFSTLTVSNMSPEDSSIYLCSVRSGQGVWTEAFFGQGTRLTVV.

This clonotype has a count of ten or more. The chain uses TRBV20-1 and TRBJ1-2; 7 bases are shared with TRBD1. Trimming removed 5 bases from V and 4 bases from J; junction bases left unmatched: 4. CDR3 length equals 12 residues. Germline V gene lookup returns CDR1 DFQATT and CDR2 SNEGSKA (reference sequence). CDR3 loop: CSAGTEGYGYTF. The CDR3, as DNA: TGCAGTGCTGGGACAGAAGGCTATGGCTACACCTTC.

The V call is TRBV7-9, the J call TRBJ1-1; unclear D gene. The CDR3 length is 13 residues. Germline V CDR1 and CDR2: SEHNR, FQNEAQ (reference sequence). V lost 4 bases and J lost 5, with 11 bases in between. The CDR3 sequence: CASSSRRRTEAFF. In nucleotides, the CDR3 is TGTGCCAGCAGCTCGCGGAGGAGAACTGAAGCTTTCTTT.

In this sample, this clonotype turned up a few times. The chain joins TRBV5-4 to TRBJ2-3, with D uncertain. The CDR3 runs 13 residues. V was pared by 4 bases and J by 0 bases, with 6 bases between. CDR1 is SGHNT, CDR2 YYREEE, per germline (reference sequence). CDR3 protein: CASSLPSTDTQYF. The CDR3 coding sequence is TGTGCCAGCAGCCTCCCAAGCACAGATACGCAGTATTTT.

The J gene is TRBJ1-1, the V gene TRBV9; no definite D call. The ends were cut back, 6 bases at V and 8 bases at J, with 17 bases in the middle. From germline, CDR1 is SGDLS and CDR2 YYNGEE. This CDR3 contains 13 residues. CDR3 in DNA: TGTGCCAGCAAAGAGAGTGGGGATGAAGAAGCTTTCTTT. Translating gives CASKESGDEEAFF.

The chain employs TRBV4-3 and TRBJ1-3; D unclear. The CDR3 contains 16 residues. Germline V gives CDR1 LGHNA, CDR2 YSLEER. V lost 0 bases, J lost 6 bases, and 15 bases lay in between. The CDR3 coding sequence is TGCGCCAGCAGCCAAGATCTAGGACGGATCGAAAACACCATATATTTT. This codes for CASSQDLGRIENTIYF.

The chain's CDR3 is CASSLAAGGVYGYTF. In nucleotides, the CDR3 is TGTGCCAGCAGCTTAGCGGCAGGGGGCGTCTATGGCTACACCTTC. The chain has TRBV7-3 and TRBJ1-2; TRBD1 agrees at 8 bases. The CDR3 loop spans 15 amino acids. Germline CDR1 reads SGHTA; CDR2 reads FQGTGA. The V and J ends lost 2 bases and 4 bases, in that order; junction bases with no gene match: 6.

Only a few counts were recorded for this clonotype. The J gene is TRBJ1-1, the V gene TRBV19; D ambiguous. This CDR3 has 14 amino acids. The germline V and J ends were trimmed by 7 bases and 1 base, with 13 bases remaining between them. In germline, CDR1 is LNHDA, CDR2 SQIVND (reference sequence). CDR3 residues: CASTTMAGNTEAFF. DNA for the CDR3: TGTGCCAGTACCACAATGGCCGGGAACACTGAAGCTTTCTTT.

By share, this clonotype ranks as medium-sized. The chain carries TRBV12-3 or TRBV12-4 and TRBJ1-1; D not certain. This CDR3 comprises 12 residues. The germline V and J ends were trimmed by 3 bases and 5 bases, with 7 bases remaining between them. The CDR3 spells CASSFYGTEAFF. CDR3 nucleotides: TGTGCCAGCAGTTTCTACGGGACTGAAGCTTTCTTT.

This clonotype showed up just a few times. The chain couples TRBV5-6 to TRBJ1-1; 7 bases are shared with TRBD1. After removal of 4 bases from V and 0 bases from J, the junction contained 6 bases not matched to a gene. The CDR3 loop spans 15 amino acids. The germline V gene encodes CDR1 SGHDT and CDR2 YYEEEE. CDR3 protein: CASSHPGQLNTEAFF. CDR3 nucleotides: TGTGCCAGCAGCCACCCGGGACAGTTGAACACTGAAGCTTTCTTT.

In its sample, this clonotype ranks as medium-sized. V is TRBV7-2 and J is TRBJ2-1, with TRBD2 identical over 7 bases. V lost 3 bases, J lost 4 bases, and 3 bases stayed unmatched. Germline V CDR1 and CDR2: SGHTA, FQGNSA. There are 14 residues in the CDR3. The CDR3 sequence is CASSLPGLYNEQFF. The CDR3 DNA reads TGTGCCAGCAGCTTGCCGGGACTATACAATGAGCAGTTCTTC.

This clonotype was picked up a small number of times. The chain employs TRBV12-3 or TRBV12-4 and TRBJ1-2; D not resolved. The CDR3 is 13 amino acids. The V end was cut by 4 bases, the J end by 7 bases, with 13 bases between. The CDR3 here is CASSSTPWPGYTF. The CDR3 nucleotides are TGTGCCAGCAGTTCGACTCCTTGGCCTGGCTACACCTTC.

In its sample, this clonotype was seen a few times. The V call is TRBV6-4, the J call TRBJ1-6; 9 bases align to TRBD1. Germline CDR1 is MRHNA and CDR2 is SNTAGT. This CDR3 contains 14 residues. V lost 6 bases, J lost 7 bases, and 4 bases stayed unmatched. CDR3 sequence (DNA): TGTGCCAGCAGGGGCGACAGGGGGAATTCACCCCTCCACTTT. It encodes CASRGDRGNSPLHF.

This clonotype was observed a few times. This chain uses TRBV7-9 with TRBJ1-6; TRBD1 aligns across 9 bases. With V trimmed by 9 bases and J by 5 bases, 8 bases remained unmatched. Germline CDR1 reads SEHNR; CDR2 reads FQNEAQ (reference sequence). There are 15 residues in the CDR3. The CDR3 DNA reads TGTGCCAGTGCCGGGACAGGGTATAATAATTCACCCCTCCACTTT. It codes for CASAGTGYNNSPLHF.

The V gene is TRBV5-1, the J gene TRBJ2-3; maybe TRBD2 (6 bases). Germline V gene data show CDR1 as SGHRS and CDR2 as YFSETQ. The V end was cut by 5 bases, the J end by 5 bases, with 12 bases between. CDR3 length equals 13 residues. The CDR3 spells CASREGPGDTQYF. CDR3 in DNA: TGCGCCAGCAGGGAGGGGCCCGGAGATACGCAGTATTTT.

This sequence joins TRBV7-8 and TRBJ2-2, with 9 nucleotides matching TRBD1. J gave up 4 bases and V 5 bases, and 8 bases lay outside the gene matches. The CDR3 has 16 amino acids. CDR1 and CDR2 from the germline V gene are SGHVS and FQNEAQ. CDR3 sequence: CASSIYRGRGTGELFF. CDR3 coding DNA: TGTGCCAGCAGCATATACAGGGGGCGCGGCACCGGGGAGCTGTTTTTT.

This clonotype was counted at least ten times. CDR3 amino acids: CASSFGTGLEQYF. The CDR3 bases are TGTGCCAGCAGCTTCGGGACGGGGCTCGAGCAGTACTTC. The genes are TRBV5-6 and TRBJ2-7; D possibly uses TRBD1 or TRBD2 (5 bases each). Germline CDR1 reads SGHDT; CDR2 reads YYEEEE. The V end was cut by 2 bases, the J end by 6 bases, with 12 bases between. The CDR3 covers 13 residues.

The chain has TRBV9 and TRBJ1-1, with TRBD1 matching over 8 bases. The CDR3 loop spans 14 amino acids. The trim removed 3 bases at V and 6 bases at J, leaving 7 bases unmatched. Germline lookup yields CDR1 SGDLS and CDR2 YYNGEE. Here the CDR3 DNA reads TGTGCCAGCAGCGGATCAGGGGGCATGGCTGAAGCTTTCTTT. Translating it yields CASSGSGGMAEAFF.

The chain employs TRBV9 and TRBJ1-2; possible D gene TRBD1, 5 bases. The germline V gene has CDR1 SGDLS and CDR2 YYNGEE. CDR3 size: 13 residues. The V end was cut by 4 bases, the J end by 2 bases, with 9 bases between. The CDR3 sequence: CASSSSGNYGYTF. Written as DNA, the CDR3 is TGTGCCAGCAGCTCGTCAGGGAACTATGGCTACACCTTC.

V usage is TRBV21-1 and J usage is TRBJ2-3; TRBD1 was called by the table and not checked on the DNA. TRBV21-1 is annotated as a pseudogene. The CDR3 is 15 residues long. The DNA of the CDR3 is TGTGCCAGCACCACGGGACAGACTCTCGGGGGTACGCAGTATTTT. Translation: CASTTGQTLGGTQYF.

This clonotype has only a few counts. CDR3 in DNA: TGCAGCGCATCCACGACAACTAACTATGGCTACACCTTC. Protein: CSASTTTNYGYTF. This chain joins TRBV29-1 and TRBJ1-2; D is unresolved. The V gene lost 7 bases and the J gene lost 0 bases, with 12 bases spanning the gap. CDR3 length equals 13 residues. From germline, CDR1 is SQVTM and CDR2 ANQGSEA.

This chain links TRBV9 with TRBJ1-1; D gene ambiguous. Germline V gene data show CDR1 as SGDLS and CDR2 as YYNGEE. V was trimmed by 0 bases and J by 5 bases, leaving 8 bases between them. The CDR3 runs 13 residues. This chain's CDR3 is CASSVGARTEAFF. CDR3 DNA: TGTGCCAGCAGCGTAGGGGCTCGGACTGAAGCTTTCTTT. The variable domain in full, with the rest retrieved from reference TRBV9 and TRBJ1-1, is DSGVTQTPKHLITATGQRVTLRCSPRSGDLSVYWYQQSLDQGLQFLIQYYNGEERAKGNILERFSAQQFPDLHSELNLSSLELGDSALYFCASSVGARTEAFFGQGTRLTVV.

This clonotype was detected only a few times. The chain combines TRBV9 with TRBJ1-6; D is perhaps TRBD1 (5 bases). The V end lost 3 bases, the J end lost 8 bases, and 12 bases lay between the germline ends. The CDR3 has 14 amino acids. Germline V CDR1 and CDR2: SGDLS, YYNGEE. CDR3 DNA sequence: TGTGCCAGCAGCGCCGGACAATTGTATTCACCCCTCCACTTT. It encodes CASSAGQLYSPLHF.

The chain employs TRBV11-3 and TRBJ1-1; D might be TRBD1 (6 bases). Trimming took off 3 bases at V and 7 bases at J, with 21 bases between the two ends. The CDR3 extends over 16 amino acids. Looked up from germline, CDR1 is SGHNT and CDR2 is YENEEA. CDR3 DNA sequence: TGTGCCAGCAGCTTCGGCGGTGGGGTCCAACAGGGTGAAGCTTTCTTT. This sequence encodes CASSFGGGVQQGEAFF.

In this sample, this clonotype turned up a few times. This rearrangement joins TRBV20-1 to TRBJ2-3, with 8 bases lining up with TRBD2. This CDR3 region has 14 residues. Trimming took 6 bases from V and 0 from J; bases not matched to a gene: 5. Germline lookup yields CDR1 DFQATT and CDR2 SNEGSKA (reference sequence). The CDR3 reads CSAASGGSTDTQYF. The CDR3 DNA follows: TGCAGTGCCGCCAGCGGGGGCAGCACAGATACGCAGTATTTT.

The V gene is TRBV5-1, the J gene TRBJ2-1; possible D gene TRBD2, 6 bases. V shed 0 bases and J shed 3 bases, with 16 bases lying between them. CDR1 SGHRS and CDR2 YFSETQ come from the germline V gene. The CDR3 sequence is 17 residues long. The chain's CDR3 is CASSLGQTSGGYNEQFF. The CDR3 nucleotides are TGCGCCAGCAGCTTGGGGCAGACTAGTGGGGGCTACAATGAGCAGTTCTTC.